A selection of T cell receptor beta chains follows, all from one sample in a study of T cell clonotyping in hematopoietic cell transplantation. Data came from immunoSEQ multiplex PCR; TCRdb stores just in-frame clones and leaves some out. The table records approximately 11,000 clones, less than 55% of them present only once. This sample comprised PBMCs, obtained 30 days after allogeneic stem cell transplant. These receptors all stem from a male patient in his fifties or sixties who had an allogeneic stem cell transplant from an unrelated donor, so the T cells may come from the graft donor. Some clones in this sample may be carry-over from other donors' samples. Each CDR3 is given with its conserved first and last residue. A D gene is named only where the DNA matches it firmly. Size is stated for part of the rows, as once, few or many counts, or as a class when the clone is expanded.

d_gene,j_gene,abundance,len,v_gene,CDR3aa,CDR3nt
TRBD1,TRBJ1-4,NA,15,TRBV30,CAWSVGTVDIEKLFF,TGTGCCTGGAGTGTAGGGACAGTAGACATTGAAAAACTGTTTTTT
TRBD2,TRBJ2-5,NA,18,TRBV4-2,CASSEIQSGLAGQETQYF,TGTGCCAGCAGCGAAATCCAATCCGGACTAGCGGGGCAAGAGACCCAGTACTTC
NA,TRBJ2-5,NA,15,TRBV29-1,CSVAPGVAGGETQYF,TGCAGCGTAGCCCCAGGGGTAGCGGGCGGGGAGACCCAGTACTTC
NA,TRBJ1-2,NA,12,TRBV30,CAWTRYNYGYTF,TGTGCCTGGACACGCTATAACTATGGCTACACCTTC
NA,TRBJ1-6,medium-sized,13,TRBV9,CASSPGDNSPLHF,TGTGCCAGCAGCCCGGGGGATAATTCACCCCTCCACTTT
NA,TRBJ1-2,NA,12,TRBV29-1,CSVEGGGGGYTF,TGCAGCGTTGAAGGGGGCGGAGGCGGCTACACCTTC
NA,TRBJ2-3,NA,13,TRBV9,CASSVWRGDTQYF,TGTGCCAGCAGCGTGTGGAGGGGGGATACGCAGTATTTT
NA,TRBJ1-4,NA,15,TRBV30,CAWGRGPPANEKLFF,TGTGCCTGGGGCCGTGGCCCCCCGGCTAATGAAAAACTGTTTTTT
TRBD2,TRBJ2-7,NA,15,TRBV30,CAWSGGTSGYYEQYF,TGTGCCTGGAGTGGTGGGACTAGCGGCTACTACGAGCAGTACTTC
NA,TRBJ1-4,NA,11,TRBV20-1,CSARIWEKLFF,TGCAGTGCTAGAATCTGGGAAAAACTGTTTTTT
NA,TRBJ2-7,few,15,TRBV7-8,CASSQRRVSYYEQYF,TGTGCCAGCAGCCAACGAAGGGTGTCTTACTACGAGCAGTACTTC
NA,TRBJ2-5,NA,13,TRBV5-1,CASSSARFGTQYF,TGCGCCAGCAGCTCCGCTCGATTTGGGACCCAGTACTTC
NA,TRBJ1-3,NA,12,TRBV30,CAWSPGGNTIYF,TGTGCCTGGAGCCCGGGTGGGAACACCATATATTTT
NA,TRBJ1-2,NA,13,TRBV7-2,CASSGRINYGYTF,TGTGCCAGCAGCGGACGGATTAACTATGGCTACACCTTC
NA,TRBJ1-2,NA,13,TRBV5-1,CASRIGTSDGYTF,TGCGCCAGCAGGATTGGGACTTCCGATGGCTACACCTTC
NA,TRBJ1-1,NA,14,TRBV1,CTSSQAYRDTEAFF,TGCACCAGCAGCCAAGCATACAGGGACACTGAAGCTTTCTTT
TRBD1,TRBJ1-4,NA,15,TRBV28,CASSYEQGANEKLFF,TGTGCCAGCAGTTACGAACAGGGGGCTAATGAAAAACTGTTTTTT
TRBD1,TRBJ2-3,NA,17,TRBV28,CASSFPSTGGWTDTQYF,TGTGCCAGCAGTTTCCCATCCACAGGGGGCTGGACAGATACGCAGTATTTT
TRBD1,TRBJ1-2,NA,13,TRBV30,CAWSGQGNYGYTF,TGTGCCTGGAGTGGACAGGGGAACTATGGCTACACCTTC
NA,TRBJ2-2,NA,14,TRBV28,CASRWDENTGELFF,TGTGCCAGCAGGTGGGACGAGAACACCGGGGAGCTGTTTTTT
NA,TRBJ1-3,medium-sized,13,TRBV9,CASSAEGGNTIYF,TGTGCCAGCAGTGCAGAGGGGGGGAACACCATATATTTT
NA,TRBJ1-2,once,14,TRBV14,CASSQTKGNYGYTF,TGTGCCAGCAGCCAAACCAAGGGCAACTATGGCTACACCTTC
TRBD1,TRBJ2-7,few,15,TRBV28,CASSPHGTGNYEQYF,TGTGCCAGCAGTCCCCACGGGACAGGGAATTACGAGCAGTACTTC
NA,TRBJ1-1,NA,10,TRBV30,CAGQGTEAFF,TGTGCTGGGCAGGGGACTGAAGCTTTCTTT
NA,TRBJ1-1,few,11,TRBV6-5,CASLVGTEAFF,TGTGCCAGCCTAGTAGGCACTGAAGCTTTCTTT
TRBD1,TRBJ2-1,few,17,TRBV19,CASSMLSAQGAYNEQFF,TGTGCCAGTAGTATGTTATCGGCGCAGGGGGCATACAATGAGCAGTTCTTC
TRBD2,TRBJ2-1,medium-sized,13,TRBV7-9,CAGAGGPDNEQFF,TGTGCTGGAGCGGGAGGGCCGGACAATGAGCAGTTCTTC
TRBD1,TRBJ2-7,NA,15,TRBV5-1,CASAQGTGVAYEQYF,TGCGCCAGCGCTCAGGGCACAGGGGTGGCCTACGAGCAGTACTTC
TRBD2,TRBJ2-7,NA,15,TRBV27,CASSKGTSGSYEQYF,TGTGCCAGCAGCAAAGGGACTAGCGGATCTTACGAGCAGTACTTC
NA,TRBJ2-3,NA,15,TRBV19,CASSIPSLVADTQYF,TGTGCCAGTAGTATACCTAGTTTGGTGGCAGATACGCAGTATTTT
NA,TRBJ1-2,NA,9,TRBV20-1,CSGGGPQDF,TGCAGTGGGGGAGGACCCCAAGACTTC
NA,TRBJ1-1,NA,15,TRBV7-9,CASSLRAGLNTEAFF,TGTGCCAGCAGCTTACGGGCAGGGTTAAACACTGAAGCTTTCTTT
TRBD1,TRBJ1-2,NA,14,TRBV4-1,CASSQPGQGLGYTF,TGCGCCAGCAGCCAACCGGGACAGGGACTTGGCTACACCTTC
NA,TRBJ1-3,NA,13,TRBV29-1,CSARTGSGNTIYF,TGCAGCGCCAGAACAGGCTCTGGAAACACCATATATTTT
NA,TRBJ2-5,few,14,TRBV6-5,CASSYSTRQETQYF,TGTGCCAGCAGTTACTCGACCAGGCAAGAGACCCAGTACTTC
NA,TRBJ2-5,NA,13,TRBV30,CAWTGGGIETQYF,TGTGCCTGGACGGGCGGGGGCATAGAGACCCAGTACTTC
TRBD2,TRBJ2-7,NA,17,TRBV5-4,CASSLGLAGGYSYEQYF,TGTGCCAGCAGCTTGGGACTAGCGGGGGGTTACTCCTACGAGCAGTACTTC
NA,TRBJ1-1,few,15,TRBV6-1,CASSEIRTANTEAFF,TGTGCCAGCAGCGAAATACGGACAGCGAACACTGAAGCTTTCTTT
TRBD1,TRBJ2-7,NA,14,TRBV4-3,CASSLGQGANEQYF,TGCGCCAGCAGCCTTGGACAGGGGGCAAACGAGCAGTACTTC
NA,TRBJ2-7,once,12,TRBV10-3,CAISEFSYEQYF,TGTGCCATCAGTGAGTTCTCCTACGAGCAGTACTTC
NA,TRBJ2-1,NA,15,TRBV5-8,CASSLGGQGWNEQFF,TGTGCCAGCAGCTTGGGGGGGCAGGGTTGGAATGAGCAGTTCTTC
TRBD2,TRBJ2-2,NA,16,TRBV5-1,CASSMSGRSDTGELFF,TGCGCCAGCAGCATGAGCGGGAGGTCGGACACCGGGGAGCTGTTTTTT
NA,TRBJ2-7,NA,15,TRBV5-6,CASSFLARATYEQYF,TGTGCCAGCAGCTTTCTTGCCAGGGCAACCTACGAGCAGTACTTC
NA,TRBJ2-7,few,15,TRBV11-2,CASSLSRTLAYEQYF,TGTGCCAGCAGCTTAAGTAGGACTCTAGCCTACGAGCAGTACTTC
NA,TRBJ1-2,NA,13,TRBV28,CASRSPGTDGYTF,TGTGCCAGCAGGTCTCCCGGGACGGATGGCTACACCTTC
TRBD1,TRBJ1-2,few,15,TRBV5-8,CASSLASGQHYGYTF,TGTGCCAGCAGCTTGGCTTCGGGACAGCACTATGGCTACACCTTC
NA,TRBJ2-5,few,13,TRBV7-2,CASSLERVETQYF,TGTGCCAGCAGCTTAGAACGGGTGGAGACCCAGTACTTC
NA,TRBJ1-1,few,14,TRBV2,CAISAQGMNTEAFF,TGTGCCATCAGTGCCCAGGGAATGAACACTGAAGCTTTCTTT
TRBD1,TRBJ1-4,NA,15,TRBV30,CAWSVRTGPNEKLFF,TGTGCCTGGAGTGTACGGACAGGGCCTAATGAAAAACTGTTTTTT
TRBD1,TRBJ2-6,few,16,TRBV6-8,CATTGQGFSGANVLTF,TGTGCCACCACGGGACAGGGATTCTCTGGGGCCAACGTCCTGACTTTC
NA,TRBJ2-2,few,14,TRBV2,CASKVGLYSGELFF,TGTGCCAGCAAGGTGGGGCTATACTCCGGGGAGCTGTTTTTT